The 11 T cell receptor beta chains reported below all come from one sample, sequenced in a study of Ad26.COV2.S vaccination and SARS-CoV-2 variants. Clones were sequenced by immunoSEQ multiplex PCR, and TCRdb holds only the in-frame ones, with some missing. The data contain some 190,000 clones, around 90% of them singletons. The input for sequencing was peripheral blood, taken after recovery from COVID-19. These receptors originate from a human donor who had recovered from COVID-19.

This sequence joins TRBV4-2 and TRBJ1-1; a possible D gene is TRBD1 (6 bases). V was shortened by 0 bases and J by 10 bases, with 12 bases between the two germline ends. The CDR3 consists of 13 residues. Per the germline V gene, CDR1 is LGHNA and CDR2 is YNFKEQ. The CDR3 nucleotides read TGTGCCAGCAGCCAAGAGACAGGTGAAGGAGCTTTCTTT. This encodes CASSQETGEGAFF.

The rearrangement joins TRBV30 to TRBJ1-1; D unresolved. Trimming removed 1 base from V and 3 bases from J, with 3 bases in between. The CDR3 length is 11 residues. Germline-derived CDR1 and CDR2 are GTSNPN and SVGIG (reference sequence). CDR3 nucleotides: TGTGCCTGGAGTGAGTACACTGAAGCTTTCTTT. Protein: CAWSEYTEAFF.

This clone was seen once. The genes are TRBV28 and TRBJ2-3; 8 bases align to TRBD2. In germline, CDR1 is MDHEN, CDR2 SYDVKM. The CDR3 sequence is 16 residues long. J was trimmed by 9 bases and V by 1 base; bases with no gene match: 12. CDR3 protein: CASSLSPGGDPGTQYF. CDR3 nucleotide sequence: TGTGCCAGCAGTTTATCCCCCGGGGGGGACCCGGGCACGCAGTATTTT.

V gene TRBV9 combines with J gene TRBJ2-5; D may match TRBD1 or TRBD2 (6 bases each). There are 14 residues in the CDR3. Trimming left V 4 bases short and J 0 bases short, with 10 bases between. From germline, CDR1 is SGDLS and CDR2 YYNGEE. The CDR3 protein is CASSTGANQETQYF. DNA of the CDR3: TGTGCCAGCAGCACGGGGGCGAACCAAGAGACCCAGTACTTC. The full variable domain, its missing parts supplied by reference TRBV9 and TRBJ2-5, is DSGVTQTPKHLITATGQRVTLRCSPRSGDLSVYWYQQSLDQGLQFLIQYYNGEERAKGNILERFSAQQFPDLHSELNLSSLELGDSALYFCASSTGANQETQYFGPGTRLLVL.

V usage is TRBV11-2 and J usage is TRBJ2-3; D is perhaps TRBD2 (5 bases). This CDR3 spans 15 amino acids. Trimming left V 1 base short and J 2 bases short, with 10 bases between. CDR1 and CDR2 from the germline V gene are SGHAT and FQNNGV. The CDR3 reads CASSLVGANTDTQYF. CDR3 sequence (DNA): TGTGCCAGCAGCTTAGTGGGAGCCAACACAGATACGCAGTATTTT.

CDR3 amino acids: CASSLDRGENTGELFF. The CDR3 nucleotides are TGCGCCAGCAGCTTGGACAGGGGCGAGAACACCGGGGAGCTGTTTTTT. The rearrangement joins TRBV5-1 to TRBJ2-2, with TRBD1 matching 7 bases. V was pared by 0 bases and J by 1 base, with 3 bases of the junction left unmatched. Germline V gene data show CDR1 as SGHRS and CDR2 as YFSETQ. The CDR3 covers 16 residues.

The CDR3 sequence is CASRPGPNTEAFF. The CDR3 DNA sequence: TGTGCCAGCAGGCCAGGTCCGAACACTGAAGCTTTCTTT. The rearrangement joins TRBV3-1 (or the pseudogene TRBV3-2) to TRBJ1-1; D remains ambiguous. CDR1 is LGHDT and CDR2 is YNNKEL in the germline V gene (reference sequence). The CDR3 is 13 residues long. Trimming took off 6 bases at V and 1 base at J, with 9 bases between the two ends.

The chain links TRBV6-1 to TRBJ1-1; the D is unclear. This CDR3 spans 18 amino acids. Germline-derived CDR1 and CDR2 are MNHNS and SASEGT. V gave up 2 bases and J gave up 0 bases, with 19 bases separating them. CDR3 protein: CASSEPEGRQLMNTEAFF. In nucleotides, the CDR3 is TGTGCCAGCAGTGAACCCGAGGGCAGGCAACTCATGAACACTGAAGCTTTCTTT.

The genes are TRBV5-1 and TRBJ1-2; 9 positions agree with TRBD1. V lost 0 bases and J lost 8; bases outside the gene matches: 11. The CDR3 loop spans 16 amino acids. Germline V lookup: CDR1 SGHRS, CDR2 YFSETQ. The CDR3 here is CASSLDPTTGGEGYTF. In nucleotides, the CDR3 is TGCGCCAGCAGCTTGGATCCTACTACAGGGGGCGAGGGCTACACCTTC.

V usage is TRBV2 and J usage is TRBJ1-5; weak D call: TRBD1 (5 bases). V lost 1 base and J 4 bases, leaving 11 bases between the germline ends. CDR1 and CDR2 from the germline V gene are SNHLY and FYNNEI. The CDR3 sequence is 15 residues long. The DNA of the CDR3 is TGTGCCAGCAGTGAAGGCAGGGTGGGGAATCAGCCCCAGCATTTT. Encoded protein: CASSEGRVGNQPQHF.

The CDR3, as DNA: TGTGCCAGCAGCGAGCGAGCGGGAGAAACGAGGCACGAGCAGTACTTC. Its translation is CASSERAGETRHEQYF. The gene calls are TRBV9 and TRBJ2-7, with 8 bases aligning to TRBD2. Per germline, CDR1 SGDLS and CDR2 YYNGEE. There are 16 residues in the CDR3. V shed 3 bases, J shed 5 bases, and the junction held 13 bases outside the gene matches. Full variable domain (outside the CDR3, taken from reference TRBV9 and TRBJ2-7): DSGVTQTPKHLITATGQRVTLRCSPRSGDLSVYWYQQSLDQGLQFLIQYYNGEERAKGNILERFSAQQFPDLHSELNLSSLELGDSALYFCASSERAGETRHEQYFGPGTRLTVT.